This TCR beta chain was identified during a study of T cell changes during pregnancy in multiple sclerosis. Method: immunoSEQ multiplex PCR; TCRdb's copy keeps in-frame clones and lacks some. The table records under 15,000 clones, approximately 90% of them present only once. CDR3 length: 14 residues. Germline CDR1 is SNHLY and CDR2 is FYNNEI. Trimming stripped 2 bases from V and 0 bases from J, with 8 bases between. The clonotype comes from a female donor in good health, enrolled as a control in a pregnancy study. The sample consisted of CD8+ T cells from peripheral blood mononuclear cells, taken in the second trimester of pregnancy. The J gene is TRBJ2-7, the V gene TRBV2; D gene ambiguous. The chain's CDR3 is CASSELLASYEQYF. DNA for the CDR3: TGTGCCAGCAGTGAACTGTTGGCCTCCTACGAGCAGTACTTC.